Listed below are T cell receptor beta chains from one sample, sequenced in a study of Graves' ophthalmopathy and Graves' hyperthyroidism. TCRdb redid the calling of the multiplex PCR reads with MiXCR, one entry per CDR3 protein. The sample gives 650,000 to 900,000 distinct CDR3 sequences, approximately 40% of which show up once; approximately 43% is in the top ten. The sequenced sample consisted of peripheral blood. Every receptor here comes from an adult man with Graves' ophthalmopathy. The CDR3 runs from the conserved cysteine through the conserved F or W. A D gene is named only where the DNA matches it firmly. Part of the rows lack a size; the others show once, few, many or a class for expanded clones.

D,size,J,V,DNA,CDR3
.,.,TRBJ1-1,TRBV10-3,TGTGCCAGCAGTTTATTACCAGGGCCCAGTACTGAAGCTTTCTTT,CASSLLPGPSTEAFF
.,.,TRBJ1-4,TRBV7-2,TGTGCCAGCAGCGCGTCCAGGATAATAGGGGAAAAACTGTTTTTT,CASSASRIIGEKLFF
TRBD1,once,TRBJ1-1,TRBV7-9,TGTGCCAGCAGCTTCGGGACAGGGGGTGGCACTGAAGCTTTCTTT,CASSFGTGGGTEAFF
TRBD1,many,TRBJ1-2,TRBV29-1,TGCAGCGTTGGACAGGGCGGAGACTACACCTTC,CSVGQGGDYTF
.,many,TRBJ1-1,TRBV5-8,TGTGCCAGCAGCTTGTGGGACACCGACACTGAAGCTTTCTTT,CASSLWDTDTEAFF
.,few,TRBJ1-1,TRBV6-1,TGTGCCAGCAGTGGTGGGTCCAAAGAAGCTTTCTTT,CASSGGSKEAFF
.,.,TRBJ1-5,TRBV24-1,TGTGCCAGCAGTTACGGGGGGCAGCGCAATCAGCCCCAGCATTTT,CASSYGGQRNQPQHF
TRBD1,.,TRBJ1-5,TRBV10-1,TGCGCCGGTGACAGGGGATTTCAGCCCCAGCATTTT,CAGDRGFQPQHF
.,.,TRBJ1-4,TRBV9,TGTGCCAGCAGCTCAGGGGTTTTCGTTAATGAAAAACTGTTTTTT,CASSSGVFVNEKLFF
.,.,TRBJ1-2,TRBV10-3,TGTGCCAGCGCGGAGGGGAACTATGGCTACACCTTC,CASAEGNYGYTF
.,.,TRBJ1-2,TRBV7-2,TGTGCCAGCAGTTTTAAGATGGGCTATGGCTACACCTTC,CASSFKMGYGYTF
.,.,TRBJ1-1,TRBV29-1,TGCAGCGTTATTCGGGACAACTTCTTC,CSVIRDNFF
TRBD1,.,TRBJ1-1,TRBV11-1,TGTGCCAGCAGCTTTGAAGGGACAGGGGTTATGGAAGCTTTCTTT,CASSFEGTGVMEAFF
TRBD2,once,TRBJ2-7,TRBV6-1,TGTGCCAGCAGTCCTCAGGAGCGGGAGAGATACGAGCAGTACTTC,CASSPQERERYEQYF
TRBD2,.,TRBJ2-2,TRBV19,TGTGCCAGTGAGGCGGGAGCGGACACCGGGGAGCTGTTTTTT,CASEAGADTGELFF
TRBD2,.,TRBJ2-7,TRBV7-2,TGTGCCAGCAGCTTAGCGACGTCGGGGACTAGCGGGAGGATCCTCTTC,CASSLATSGTSGRILF
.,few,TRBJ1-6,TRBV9,TGTGCCAGCAGTTACGTCGTAACAGGTGTATCACCCCTCCACTTT,CASSYVVTGVSPLHF
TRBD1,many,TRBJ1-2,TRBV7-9,TGTGCCAGCAGCCGGGGACAGGGGGTTCGTGGCTACACCTTC,CASSRGQGVRGYTF
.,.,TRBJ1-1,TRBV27,TGTGCCAGCAGTTTGGGGCTTCATCTGAACACTGAAGCTTTCTTT,CASSLGLHLNTEAFF
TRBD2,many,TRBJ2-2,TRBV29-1,TGCAGCGCTCGGGTGCGGGAGTACACCGGGGAGCTGTTTTTT,CSARVREYTGELFF
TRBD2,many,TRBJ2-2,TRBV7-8,TGTGCCAGCAGTCCAAGGGGGACTAGCGGAGCCAGGGAGCTGTTTTTT,CASSPRGTSGARELFF
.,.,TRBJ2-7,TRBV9,TGTGCCAGCACCTCAACGGGGGCAGGGACCTACGAGCAGTACTTC,CASTSTGAGTYEQYF
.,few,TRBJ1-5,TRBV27,TGTGCCATCGGGCCAAGTCAGCCCCAGCATTTT,CAIGPSQPQHF
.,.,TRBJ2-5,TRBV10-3,TGTGCCATCAGGGGGGGGCCAACGGAGACCCAGTACTTC,CAIRGGPTETQYF
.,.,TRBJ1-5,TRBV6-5,TGTGCCAGCTTTTCTGGGGGTGGAAATCAGCCCCAGCATTTT,CASFSGGGNQPQHF
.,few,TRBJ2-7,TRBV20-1,TGCAGTGCCTCCCTCACGGACGGACTCTACGAGCAGTACTTC,CSASLTDGLYEQYF
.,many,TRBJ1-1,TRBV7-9,TGTGCCAGCAGTTCGTGGGGGGACACTGAAGCTTTCTTT,CASSSWGDTEAFF
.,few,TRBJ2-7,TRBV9,TGTGCCAGCAGCGTAGACGGGGGAGCCTACGAGCAGTACTTC,CASSVDGGAYEQYF
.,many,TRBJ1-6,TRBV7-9,TGTGCCAGCAGCCAACGGGACGGCTCCTATAATTCACCCCTCCACTTT,CASSQRDGSYNSPLHF
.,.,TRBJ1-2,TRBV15,TGTGCCACCAGCAGCCTCGGGGGTGGCTATGGCTACACCTTC,CATSSLGGGYGYTF
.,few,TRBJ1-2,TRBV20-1,TGCAGTGCTGTCCCCAGGGGCGGGCTCTATGGCTACACCTTC,CSAVPRGGLYGYTF
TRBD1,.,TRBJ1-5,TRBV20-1,TGCAGTGCAACTTCAAGGGCAGGGGGCTTAGGTAGCAATCAGCCCCAGCATTTT,CSATSRAGGLGSNQPQHF
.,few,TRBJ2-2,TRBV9,TGTGCCAGCAGCCCGACAATTTCGGGGATTACCGGGGAGCTGTTTTTT,CASSPTISGITGELFF
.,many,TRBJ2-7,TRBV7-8,TGTGCCAGCAGCTTCGGGCTCGAGCAGTACTTC,CASSFGLEQYF
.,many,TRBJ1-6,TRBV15,TGTGCCACCAGCAGGAGGGGCCTAGACGGTTCACCCCTCCACTTT,CATSRRGLDGSPLHF
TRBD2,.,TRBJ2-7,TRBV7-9,TGTGCCAGCAGCTCCGGGACTAGTAACGAGCAGTACTTC,CASSSGTSNEQYF
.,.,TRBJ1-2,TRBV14,TGTGCCAGCAGCCATCAGGCTTTTGAAGGCTACACCTTC,CASSHQAFEGYTF
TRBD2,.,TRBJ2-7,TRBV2,TGTGCCAGCAGTTCCCCCCTAGCGGGGGGGGACGAGCAGTACTTC,CASSSPLAGGDEQYF
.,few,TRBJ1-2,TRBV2,TGTGCCAGCAGCCAAGATGGGACGGGAAACTATGGCTACACCTTC,CASSQDGTGNYGYTF
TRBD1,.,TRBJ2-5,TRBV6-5,TGTGCCAGCAGTTGGGGACAGGGGAGGAAGACCCAGTACTTC,CASSWGQGRKTQYF
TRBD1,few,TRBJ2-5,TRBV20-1,TGCAGTGCTAGGGGACAGGCCTCGGAGACCCAGTACTTC,CSARGQASETQYF
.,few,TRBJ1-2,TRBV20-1,TGCAGTGCTAGGGCGAGGGGCGAATACTATGGCTACACCTTC,CSARARGEYYGYTF
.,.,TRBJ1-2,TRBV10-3,TGTGCCATCAGTGCCAGATTCGGGCATGGCTACACCTTC,CAISARFGHGYTF
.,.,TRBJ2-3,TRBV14,TGTGCCAGCAGCCAAGATCCTTCGATAACGCAGTATTTT,CASSQDPSITQYF
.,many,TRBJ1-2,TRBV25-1,TGTGCCAGCAGTTCCGACATACGCTATGGCTACACCTTC,CASSSDIRYGYTF
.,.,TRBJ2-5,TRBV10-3,TGTGCCAGCCAACAAGGACAGTACCAAGAGACCCAGTACTTC,CASQQGQYQETQYF
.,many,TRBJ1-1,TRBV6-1,TGTGCCAGCCCGTATGTGGGCGACAACACTGAAGCTTTCTTT,CASPYVGDNTEAFF
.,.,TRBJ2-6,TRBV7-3,TGCGCCAGCAGCCAAGCGCCGGGGGTCGGGGCCAACGTCCTGACTTTC,CASSQAPGVGANVLTF
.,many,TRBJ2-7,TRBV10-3,TGTGCCATCCGCACGGGGGCGCGTTTGGGGATGGGCGAGCAGTACTTC,CAIRTGARLGMGEQYF
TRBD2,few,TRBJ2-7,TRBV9,TGTGCCAGCAGCGTAGAGGCTAGCGGTCCCTACGAGCAGTACTTC,CASSVEASGPYEQYF